These 5 T cell receptor beta chains originate from one sample sequenced in a study of graft-versus-host responses after intestinal transplantation. The antigens for these receptors are not known. TCRdb keeps only in-frame clones here, not all; method: immunoSEQ multiplex PCR. Altogether some 110,000 clones are present, around 94% being singletons, with the ten largest covering under 0.3%. Source: unstimulated CD4+ T cells sorted from spleen or lymph node cells, taken before transplant. These receptors came from a human donor who was the organ donor for an intestinal transplant.

This clone occurred once. J is TRBJ1-5 and V is TRBV19; TRBD1 matches at 7 bases. The trim removed 5 bases at V and 2 bases at J, leaving 6 bases unmatched. The V gene's germline CDR1 is LNHDA and CDR2 SQIVND (reference sequence). CDR3 length: 15 amino acids. The CDR3 loop reads CASSETGVRNQPQHF. The CDR3 DNA sequence: TGTGCCAGTAGTGAAACAGGGGTCCGCAATCAGCCCCAGCATTTT. The whole variable domain, filled in from reference TRBV19 and TRBJ1-5, reads DGGITQSPKYLFRKEGQNVTLSCEQNLNHDAMYWYRQDPGQGLRLIYYSQIVNDFQKGDIAEGYSVSREKKESFPLTVTSAQKNPTAFYLCASSETGVRNQPQHFGDGTRLSIL.

Written as DNA, the CDR3 is TGTGCCAGCAGCTCGCCTCTAGCGGAGGGGGCCTACAATGAGCAGTTCTTC. Translated: CASSSPLAEGAYNEQFF. The V gene is TRBV5-4, the J gene TRBJ2-1; D might be TRBD2 (7 bases). The germline V and J ends were trimmed by 3 bases and 2 bases, with 18 bases remaining between them. CDR1 SGHNT and CDR2 YYREEE come from the germline V gene (reference sequence). This CDR3 has 17 residues.

The chain couples TRBV5-4 to TRBJ2-1; tentatively, D is TRBD1 or TRBD2 (5 bases each). V lost 0 bases and J lost 6, with 10 bases in between. CDR3 length equals 14 residues. Germline values: CDR1 SGHNT, CDR2 YYREEE (reference sequence). CDR3 sequence reads: CASSLAGTINEQFF. In nucleotides, the CDR3 is TGTGCCAGCAGCTTGGCCGGGACGATCAATGAGCAGTTCTTC.

The CDR3 sequence: CASTLGRADQPQHF. The DNA of the CDR3 is TGTGCCAGCACCCTCGGCAGGGCGGATCAGCCCCAGCATTTT. The rearrangement uses TRBV6-5 and TRBJ1-5, with D perhaps TRBD1 (5 bases). CDR3 length: 14 residues. V lost 7 bases and J lost 5, with 15 bases in between. Germline V gene lookup returns CDR1 MNHEY and CDR2 SVGAGI.

The chain recombines TRBV27 with TRBJ1-4; D unclear. The CDR3 loop spans 13 amino acids. V lost 5 bases and J 11 bases, leaving 15 bases between the germline ends. From germline, CDR1 is MNHEY and CDR2 SMNVEV (reference sequence). CDR3 sequence (DNA): TGTGCCAGCAGTCGGCGGGAAATGGATAAACTGTTTTTT. Translating it yields CASSRREMDKLFF.